This T cell receptor beta chain was recorded in a study of blood T cells in healthy people across ages. About the study: The capture of about one barcoded beta molecule per two T cells was achieved by template switching. General study findings and limits: Higher diversity, along with more naive CD4+ cells, distinguished long-lived donors from aged donors.

PCR was performed a second time for roughly 7 to 11 cycles using a sample-barcoded 5' primer and a J-beta primer mix. No fewer than 2.5 million CDR3-containing paired-end reads came from each sample. TCRdb recomputed calls from the 5' RACE reads with MiXCR, one row per CDR3 protein. The table includes nearly 800,000 distinct CDR3 sequences, more than 55% detected once. Donors each provided about 9.5 milliliters of peripheral blood. On this clonotype: The antigen remains undetermined.

With 4 bases removed from V and 3 bases from J, the gap between germline ends came to 19 bases. The CDR3 runs 17 residues. Per the germline V gene, CDR1 is MNHEY and CDR2 is SMNVEV (reference sequence). This clonotype originated in a man between 35 and 55 years old in good health. Sequencing was done on a sample of blood. This chain links TRBV27 with TRBJ1-5; D possibly corresponds to TRBD1 (5 bases). The CDR3 nucleotides are TGTGCCAGCAGTTCAGGGTCTCGGGCAGGGAACAATCAGCCCCAGCATTTT. This translates into CASSSGSRAGNNQPQHF.